This note documents a single T cell receptor beta chain sequence. This specimen belongs to a study of memory CD4+ T cells and cytomegalovirus serostatus. The sort gate was single viable CD3+CD4+CD8-CD45RO+ cells for memory CD4+ T cells. Trimming pared 5 bases from V and 6 bases from J, leaving 27 bases between. Germline CDR1 SGHTA, CDR2 FQGTGA. This CDR3 comprises 18 residues. Libraries were prepared by immunoSEQ multiplex PCR; TCRdb keeps only in-frame clonotypes and omits some of them. Among 50,000 to 65,000 clones listed, roughly four fifths were seen once. The receptor's source is an adult in good health and CMV-seronegative. Specimen: memory CD4+ T cells from blood. The rearrangement links TRBV7-3 to TRBJ2-3, with D tentatively TRBD1 or TRBD2 (6 bases each). CDR3 sequence reads: CASSPTARGAPRGDTQYF. Here the CDR3 DNA reads TGTGCCAGCAGCCCGACCGCAAGGGGGGCTCCTAGGGGGGATACGCAGTATTTT.